These 18 T cell receptor beta chains share one sample of origin, sequenced in a study of cytomegalovirus exposure and HLA in healthy donors. The PCR made use of 60 Vbeta and 13 Jbeta primers. The assay was immunoSEQ multiplex PCR, and TCRdb's table has in-frame clones only and misses some. This sample yields roughly 150,000 clones, of which almost 75% are seen a single time; 5% to 5.5% belongs to the top ten. Sequenced: PBMCs. These receptors were collected from a woman between 18 and 29 years old in good health and CMV-seropositive.

The rearrangement joins TRBV5-1 to TRBJ2-2, with D maybe TRBD1 (6 bases). Trimming took 4 bases from V and 6 from J, leaving 19 bases between them. Looked up from germline, CDR1 is SGHRS and CDR2 is YFSETQ. The length of the CDR3 is 16 residues. The CDR3 sequence: CASSPSGTLSSGELFF. For the CDR3, the DNA is TGCGCCAGCAGCCCATCCGGGACACTGTCGTCCGGGGAGCTGTTTTTT.

The rearrangement joins TRBV15 to TRBJ2-1; TRBD1 matches 9 bases. V trimming: 3 bases; J trimming: 13 bases; junction bases outside the gene matches: 4. The CDR3 covers 12 residues. Germline CDR1 reads LNHNV; CDR2 reads YYDKDF (reference sequence). CDR3 in amino acids: CATSRDRGTQFF. CDR3 DNA sequence: TGTGCCACCAGCAGGGACAGGGGAACACAGTTCTTC.

V usage is TRBV10-3 and J usage is TRBJ1-2; TRBD1 aligns across 9 bases. The CDR3 runs to 12 residues. V shed 10 bases, J shed 7 bases, and the junction held 7 bases outside the gene matches. The germline CDR1 and CDR2 sequences are ENHRY and SYGVKD. Here the CDR3 DNA reads TGTGCCACCAAAAAGACAGGGGGTGGCTACACCTTC. Translated, it gives CATKKTGGGYTF.

This chain connects TRBV2 to TRBJ1-2; tentative D call: TRBD1 (6 bases). Germline CDR1 reads SNHLY; CDR2 reads FYNNEI. With 3 bases removed from V and 6 bases from J, the gap between germline ends came to 11 bases. This CDR3 is 13 amino acids long. In nucleotides, the CDR3 is TGTGCCAGCAGTGACAGGAAGGGGGATGGCTACACCTTC. Protein sequence: CASSDRKGDGYTF.

V is TRBV19 and J is TRBJ2-1; 12 nucleotides agree with TRBD2. Germline V gives CDR1 LNHDA, CDR2 SQIVND (reference sequence). CDR3 length: 14 amino acids. Trimming removed 5 bases from V and 6 bases from J; junction bases left unmatched: 2. CDR3 region: CASSLTSGSNEQFF. CDR3 nucleotides: TGTGCCAGTAGTCTGACTAGCGGGAGCAATGAGCAGTTCTTC.

V and J are TRBV5-4 and TRBJ1-1; 9 positions agree with TRBD1. Trimming took 0 bases from V and 5 from J; bases not matched to a gene: 2. Germline CDR1 and CDR2: SGHNT and YYREEE (reference sequence). The CDR3 has 14 residues. CDR3 in amino acids: CASSLVGTGTEAFF. In DNA, the CDR3 is TGTGCCAGCAGCTTGGTTGGGACAGGGACTGAAGCTTTCTTT. Looking up the rest from reference TRBV5-4 and TRBJ1-1 gives the full variable domain: ETGVTQSPTHLIKTRGQQVTLRCSSQSGHNTVSWYQQALGQGPQFIFQYYREEENGRGNFPPRFSGLQFPNYSSELNVNALELDDSALYLCASSLVGTGTEAFFGQGTRLTVV.

The chain is built from TRBV7-2 and TRBJ2-7, with a possible D match to TRBD1 (6 bases). Germline CDR1 reads SGHTA; CDR2 reads FQGNSA. The ends were cut back, 3 bases at V and 6 bases at J, with 15 bases in the middle. The CDR3 contains 14 residues. Here the CDR3 reads CASSLDSRLGEQYF. CDR3 nucleotide sequence: TGTGCCAGCAGCTTGGACAGCCGTCTGGGCGAGCAGTACTTC.

In its sample, this clone was seen once. V gene TRBV15 combines with J gene TRBJ2-1; D is possibly TRBD2 (5 bases). V lost 4 bases to trimming and J lost 6 bases, with 13 bases between them. This CDR3 contains 14 residues. Per germline, CDR1 LNHNV and CDR2 YYDKDF (reference sequence). CDR3 in DNA: TGTGCCACCAGCATGCCCGGGATGAGCAATGAGCAGTTCTTC. Encoded protein: CATSMPGMSNEQFF.

This chain uses TRBV28 with TRBJ1-1, with a possible D match to TRBD1 (5 bases). CDR1 is MDHEN, CDR2 SYDVKM, per germline. The CDR3 loop spans 13 amino acids. With 7 bases removed from V and 11 bases from J, the gap between germline ends came to 20 bases. The CDR3 region is CASILLGGDAAFF. DNA of the CDR3: TGTGCCAGCATCCTGCTTGGAGGGGACGCGGCTTTCTTT.

V and J are TRBV5-6 and TRBJ2-7; TRBD1 matches 8 bases. This CDR3 has 14 amino acids. The junction had 2 bases not matched to a gene; V was cut back by 2 bases and J by 1 base. Germline CDR1 SGHDT, CDR2 YYEEEE. CDR3 coding DNA: TGTGCCAGCAGCTTTGGACAGGGATCCTACGAGCAGTACTTC. Its protein product is CASSFGQGSYEQYF.

This clone has a single count. J is TRBJ2-7 and V is TRBV14; a weak D match, TRBD2 (5 bases). The ends were cut back, 3 bases at V and 3 bases at J, with 15 bases in the middle. Per the germline V gene, CDR1 is SGHDN and CDR2 is FVKESK. CDR3 length: 15 amino acids. For the CDR3, the DNA is TGTGCCAGCAGCCAGGATCGATCGGGATTCTACGAGCAGTACTTC. It yields the protein CASSQDRSGFYEQYF.

V usage is TRBV18 and J usage is TRBJ1-2, with no clear D. This CDR3 has 14 residues. Germline-derived CDR1 and CDR2 are KGHSH and LQKENI. Between the trimmed V and J ends, which lost 3 bases and 7 bases, there was a span of 15 bases. The CDR3 protein is CASSPAGGSGGYTF. Here the CDR3 DNA reads TGTGCCAGCTCACCGGCAGGTGGAAGTGGTGGCTACACCTTC.

This chain uses TRBV2 with TRBJ1-5, with D perhaps matching TRBD1 (5 bases). The ends were cut back, 3 bases at V and 2 bases at J, with 14 bases in the middle. Germline V gene sequence: CDR1 SNHLY, CDR2 FYNNEI. This CDR3 spans 16 amino acids. The CDR3 nucleotides are TGTGCCAGCAGTGATACGGTTACGGGGGGCAATCAGCCCCAGCATTTT. This sequence encodes CASSDTVTGGNQPQHF.

The rearrangement joins TRBV7-9 to TRBJ1-4; D is ambiguous. The CDR3 consists of 14 residues. The V end lost 1 base, the J end lost 3 bases, and 6 bases lay between the germline ends. Germline V CDR1 and CDR2: SEHNR, FQNEAQ (reference sequence). The CDR3 bases are TGTGCCAGCAGCTTAGGCGGCGCTAATGAAAAACTGTTTTTT. As protein: CASSLGGANEKLFF.

V and J are TRBV19 and TRBJ2-5; the D is unclear. CDR1 is LNHDA and CDR2 is SQIVND in the germline V gene (reference sequence). The V gene lost 7 bases and the J gene lost 1 base, with 10 bases spanning the gap. This CDR3 has 13 residues. CDR3 in DNA: TGTGCCAGTACCAAGACGGGCCAAGAGACCCAGTACTTC. This gives the protein CASTKTGQETQYF. Full variable domain (outside the CDR3, taken from reference TRBV19 and TRBJ2-5): DGGITQSPKYLFRKEGQNVTLSCEQNLNHDAMYWYRQDPGQGLRLIYYSQIVNDFQKGDIAEGYSVSREKKESFPLTVTSAQKNPTAFYLCASTKTGQETQYFGPGTRLLVL.

In its sample, this clone was seen a few times. This chain uses TRBV29-1 with TRBJ2-1, with D tentatively TRBD1 (5 bases). The CDR3 spans 12 residues. Deletions cut 5 bases from V and 10 bases from J, with 15 bases between. CDR1 SQVTM and CDR2 ANQGSEA come from the germline V gene. CDR3: CSVSKTGPEQFF. The CDR3 region has the DNA TGCAGCGTTTCGAAAACAGGTCCAGAGCAGTTCTTC.

The chain uses TRBV2 and TRBJ2-7; 8 nucleotides match TRBD2. The CDR3 length is 12 residues. The germline V gene encodes CDR1 SNHLY and CDR2 FYNNEI. The J segment lost 5 bases and the V segment lost 8 bases, leaving 5 bases of the junction unmatched. CDR3 DNA sequence: TGTGCCAGCCGGGGGGGCGGCCACGAGCAGTACTTC. Amino acids: CASRGGGHEQYF.

The rearrangement joins TRBV6-1 to TRBJ1-5; D might be TRBD1 (6 bases). The CDR3 runs 14 residues. V was pared by 4 bases and J by 7 bases, with 14 bases between. The germline V gene has CDR1 MNHNS and CDR2 SASEGT. In DNA form, the CDR3 reads TGTGCCAGCAGTGCGACAGGTTGGACACAGCCCCAGCATTTT. This translates into CASSATGWTQPQHF.